This note documents a single TCR beta chain sequence. Its antigen is as yet unknown. UMI-tagged 5'RACE template switching yielded the TCR beta cDNA. TCRdb reprocessed the 5' RACE reads and stores each CDR3 protein as one record, lacking DNA. This sample's clone table lists some 500,000 distinct CDR3 sequences. The length of the CDR3 is 13 residues. CDR1 MNHEY and CDR2 SVGAGI come from the germline V gene. These data belong to a study of T cells expressing NK-cell markers. Study overall: From sorted CD3+CD56+NKG2C+, CD3+CD56+NKG2C- and CD3+CD56-NKG2C+ T cells came the TCR beta repertoires.

Study findings and constraints: Dominance of the CD3+CD56-NKG2C+ fraction by these clonotypes also held in several donors.

The specimen sequenced was blood T cells: a sorted CD56 or NKG2C T cell subset, CD4+ or CD8+ T cells, or bulk PBMC T cells (not recorded which). The J gene is TRBJ1-6, the V gene TRBV6-5. The TCR was taken from a woman between 45 and 60 years old in good health. CDR3 residues: CASSRGRNSPLHF.